These 21 T cell receptor beta chains were sequenced from one sample in a study of T-cell reconstitution after alpha-beta-depleted transplantation in children. During its preparation, the TCRbeta library received unique molecular identifiers. TCRdb called the PCR reads again in MiXCR, with one record for every CDR3 protein. The sample holds fewer than 85,000 distinct CDR3 sequences, roughly 15% seen once. The sequenced sample was PBMCs, mostly from graft donor cells, obtained 180 days after TCRalphabeta/CD19-depleted stem cell transplant. The receptor set was obtained from a male patient between 2 and 15 years old who had a stem cell transplant for acute lymphoblastic leukemia, so the T cells may come from the graft donor.

The gene calls are TRBV5-6 and TRBJ1-3; maybe TRBD1 (5 bases). Germline V gene lookup returns CDR1 SGHDT and CDR2 YYEEEE. The CDR3 is 18 residues long. The V gene lost 0 bases and the J gene lost 2 bases, with 18 bases spanning the gap. The CDR3 loop reads CASSLAGVRERAGNTIYF. The DNA for the CDR3 is TGTGCCAGCAGCTTGGCCGGGGTCAGGGAACGAGCTGGAAACACCATATATTTT.

This clonotype was counted between two and nine times. This chain uses TRBV7-2 with TRBJ2-5, with D possibly matching TRBD1 (6 bases). Germline CDR1 and CDR2: SGHTA and FQGNSA. This CDR3 region has 14 residues. V gave up 1 base and J gave up 5 bases, with 11 bases separating them. The CDR3 nucleotides are TGTGCCAGCAGCTTAGGCTGGGGGCGGGAGACCCAGTACTTC. Translating gives CASSLGWGRETQYF. Together with reference TRBV7-2 and TRBJ2-5, the CDR3 gives the full variable domain: GAGVSQSPSNKVTEKGKDVELRCDPISGHTALYWYRQSLGQGLEFLIYFQGNSAPDKSGLPSDRFSAERTGGSVSTLTIQRTQQEDSAVYLCASSLGWGRETQYFGPGTRLLVL.

The table lists this clonotype with many counts. The chain links TRBV6-1 to TRBJ2-7, with D perhaps matching TRBD1 (6 bases). The V end was cut by 2 bases, the J end by 5 bases, with 10 bases between. Germline V gives CDR1 MNHNS, CDR2 SASEGT. The CDR3 runs to 13 residues. In DNA, the CDR3 is TGTGCCAGCAGTGAACTGGGGGCCCACGAGCAGTACTTC. Protein product: CASSELGAHEQYF.

This clonotype was picked up a small number of times. The chain carries TRBV20-1 and TRBJ2-5; no firm D call. The CDR3 consists of 14 residues. Germline CDR1 DFQATT, CDR2 SNEGSKA (reference sequence). V was clipped by 3 bases and J by 3 bases, with 14 bases between them. The CDR3 spells CSASPVGHEETQYF. The CDR3 bases are TGCAGTGCTAGTCCAGTGGGCCACGAAGAGACCCAGTACTTC.

The rearrangement joins TRBV5-1 to TRBJ2-3, with no clear D. CDR1 and CDR2 from the germline V gene are SGHRS and YFSETQ. The CDR3 length is 12 residues. The V and J ends lost 4 bases and 4 bases respectively, with 7 bases between them. The CDR3 is CASSRNPDTQYF. The CDR3 coding sequence is TGCGCCAGCAGCAGGAACCCAGATACGCAGTATTTT.

This clonotype was picked up many times. The chain links TRBV20-1 to TRBJ2-4; D uncertain. The V end lost 6 bases, the J end lost 8 bases, and 14 bases lay between the germline ends. This CDR3 spans 12 amino acids. Germline V CDR1 and CDR2: DFQATT, SNEGSKA (reference sequence). DNA of the CDR3: TGCAGTGCCATTCAAGGGCTAGACATTCAGTACTTC. Translation gives CSAIQGLDIQYF.

The chain couples TRBV6-1 to TRBJ2-5; D ambiguous. There are 12 residues in the CDR3. Looked up from germline, CDR1 is MNHNS and CDR2 is SASEGT. V was cut by 6 bases and J by 5 bases, with 10 bases left in between. Here the CDR3 DNA reads TGTGCCAGCAGGGCCCGGCGGGAGACCCAGTACTTC. Translating it yields CASRARRETQYF.

This clonotype was detected many times. This sequence joins TRBV7-6 and TRBJ2-7; TRBD2 matches 7 bases. The CDR3 sequence is 14 residues long. Losses at the gene ends were 2 bases for V and 3 bases for J; bases not matched to a gene: 4. Germline-derived CDR1 and CDR2 are SGHVS and FNYEAQ. CDR3 amino acids: CASSLREGGYEQYF. The CDR3 region has the DNA TGTGCCAGCAGCTTAAGGGAGGGAGGCTACGAGCAGTACTTC.

The chain combines TRBV20-1 with TRBJ2-7; TRBD1 matches at 7 bases. The CDR3 extends over 13 amino acids. V was clipped by 6 bases and J by 5 bases; unmatched bases: 10. Germline lookup yields CDR1 DFQATT and CDR2 SNEGSKA (reference sequence). CDR3 bases: TGCAGTGCCCACCCGACAGGGTACCACGAGCAGTACTTC. Its translation is CSAHPTGYHEQYF.

This clonotype was seen repeatedly, ten times or more. The J gene is TRBJ2-7, the V gene TRBV20-1; TRBD1 agrees at 7 bases. Per the germline V gene, CDR1 is DFQATT and CDR2 is SNEGSKA (reference sequence). The length of the CDR3 is 13 residues. The ends lost 1 base at V and 1 base at J; junction bases unmatched: 1. As DNA, the CDR3 is TGCAGTGCTAGAGGACAGGGTTCCTACGAGCAGTACTTC. Its translation: CSARGQGSYEQYF.

The sample holds a few counts of this clonotype. The chain carries TRBV28 and TRBJ2-3, with D maybe TRBD2 (5 bases). Trimming removed 10 bases from V and 6 bases from J, with 17 bases in between. The germline V gene encodes CDR1 MDHEN and CDR2 SYDVKM. This CDR3 comprises 13 residues. The CDR3 reads CATSQGGADTQYF. The CDR3 bases are TGTGCCACCTCCCAAGGAGGAGCCGATACGCAGTATTTT.

The rearrangement uses TRBV12-3 or TRBV12-4 and TRBJ1-1; a weak D match, TRBD1 (5 bases). The CDR3 length is 13 residues. The ends were cut back, 7 bases at V and 0 bases at J, with 9 bases in the middle. CDR3 DNA: TGTGCCAGCACCCGACAGCTGAACACTGAAGCTTTCTTT. Translation gives CASTRQLNTEAFF.

This clonotype has a handful of counts. The chain recombines TRBV5-1 with TRBJ2-1; the D gene is possibly TRBD1 (6 bases). CDR3 length equals 13 residues. Trimming pared 2 bases from V and 6 bases from J, leaving 9 bases between. Germline-derived CDR1 and CDR2 are SGHRS and YFSETQ. In DNA form, the CDR3 reads TGCGCCAGCAGCTTCCGAGGGGGCAATGAGCAGTTCTTC. This encodes CASSFRGGNEQFF.

The rearrangement links TRBV4-1 to TRBJ2-7, with D unclear. CDR1 and CDR2 from the germline V gene are MGHRA and YSYEKL. There are 13 residues in the CDR3. Trimming took off 1 base at V and 5 bases at J, with 9 bases between the two ends. In DNA, the CDR3 is TGCGCCAGCAGCCAAGCTTTCCTTAACGAGCAGTACTTC. It translates to CASSQAFLNEQYF.

This clonotype was detected many times. The rearrangement uses TRBV7-2 and TRBJ2-4, with a weak D call TRBD1 (5 bases). The CDR3 is 13 residues long. CDR1 SGHTA and CDR2 FQGNSA come from the germline V gene. Trimming pared 5 bases from V and 2 bases from J, leaving 7 bases between. The DNA of the CDR3 is TGTGCCAGCAGCCCAGGGCCCAAAAACATTCAGTACTTC. Amino acids: CASSPGPKNIQYF.

The J gene is TRBJ2-7, the V gene TRBV4-3; TRBD2 matches 12 bases. The germline gives CDR1 LGHNA, CDR2 YSLEER. V dropped 0 bases and J dropped 2; count of bases not matched to a gene: 5. This CDR3 has 17 amino acids. The CDR3 coding sequence is TGCGCCAGCAGCCAAGATCCCGGACTAGCGGGGACCTACGAGCAGTACTTC. Protein: CASSQDPGLAGTYEQYF.

This clonotype has just a few counts. The CDR3 nucleotides are TGTGCTAGTGGTTCGGCGACTCTCTTCTTC. It codes for CASGSATLFF. The rearrangement uses TRBV12-5 and TRBJ2-1; no firm D call. Germline loops: CDR1 LGHNT, CDR2 FRNRAP. The V end was cut by 4 bases, the J end by 16 bases, with 11 bases between. The CDR3 loop spans 10 amino acids. Supplemented by reference TRBV12-5 and TRBJ2-1, the full variable domain reads DARVTQTPRHKVTEMGQEVTMRCQPILGHNTVFWYRQTMMQGLELLAYFRNRAPLDDSGMPKDRFSAEMPDATLATLKIQPSEPRDSAVYFCASGSATLFFGPGTRLTVL.

A word on this clonotype: The germline gene is not matched at one end of the junction; a read error may be the cause. This rearrangement joins TRBV29-1 to TRBJ2-3; D is undetermined. The germline V gene has CDR1 SQVTM and CDR2 ANQGSEA. CDR3 length: 11 amino acids. The CDR3 region is CSVGLLETQYF. In DNA form, the CDR3 reads TGCAGCGTTGGCCTGCTAGAGACCCAGTACTTT.

The chain couples TRBV15 to TRBJ2-2; maybe TRBD1 (6 bases). Per germline, CDR1 LNHNV and CDR2 YYDKDF (reference sequence). The V and J ends lost 9 bases and 2 bases respectively, with 10 bases between them. The CDR3 covers 13 residues. CDR3 loop: CATRTANTGELFF. The CDR3 nucleotides are TGTGCCACAAGGACAGCAAACACCGGGGAGCTGTTTTTT.

The sample holds a few counts of this clonotype. The chain recombines TRBV5-1 with TRBJ1-4; D might be TRBD1 (5 bases). The V end was cut by 3 bases, the J end by 4 bases, with 7 bases between. The germline V gene has CDR1 SGHRS and CDR2 YFSETQ. The CDR3 consists of 13 residues. CDR3 region: CASSSDINEKLFF. CDR3 DNA: TGCGCCAGCAGCTCGGACATTAATGAAAAACTGTTTTTT.

This clonotype has more than one count but fewer than ten. The chain recombines TRBV24-1 with TRBJ2-3; D is possibly TRBD2 (6 bases). In germline, CDR1 is KGHDR, CDR2 SFDVKD. V dropped 1 base and J dropped 4 bases, with 14 bases sitting between them. This CDR3 is built from 16 residues. CDR3 protein: CATSDFGDLAPDTQYF. The CDR3 DNA reads TGTGCCACCAGTGATTTTGGGGACTTAGCTCCAGATACGCAGTATTTT.